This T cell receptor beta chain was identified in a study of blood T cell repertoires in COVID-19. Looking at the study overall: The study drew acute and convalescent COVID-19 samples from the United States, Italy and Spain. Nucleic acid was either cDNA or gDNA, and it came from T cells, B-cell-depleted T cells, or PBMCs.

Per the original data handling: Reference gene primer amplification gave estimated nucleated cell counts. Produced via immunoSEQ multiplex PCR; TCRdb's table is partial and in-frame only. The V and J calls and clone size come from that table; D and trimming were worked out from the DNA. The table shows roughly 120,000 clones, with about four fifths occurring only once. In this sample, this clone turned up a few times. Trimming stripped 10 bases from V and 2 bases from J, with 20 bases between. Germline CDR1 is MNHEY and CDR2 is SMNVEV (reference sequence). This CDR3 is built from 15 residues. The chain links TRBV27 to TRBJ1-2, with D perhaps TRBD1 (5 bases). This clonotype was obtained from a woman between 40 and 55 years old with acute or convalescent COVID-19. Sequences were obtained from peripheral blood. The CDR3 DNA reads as TGTGCCACAAAAGGGGTAAACGTCGGGAACTATGGCTACACCTTC. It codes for CATKGVNVGNYGYTF.